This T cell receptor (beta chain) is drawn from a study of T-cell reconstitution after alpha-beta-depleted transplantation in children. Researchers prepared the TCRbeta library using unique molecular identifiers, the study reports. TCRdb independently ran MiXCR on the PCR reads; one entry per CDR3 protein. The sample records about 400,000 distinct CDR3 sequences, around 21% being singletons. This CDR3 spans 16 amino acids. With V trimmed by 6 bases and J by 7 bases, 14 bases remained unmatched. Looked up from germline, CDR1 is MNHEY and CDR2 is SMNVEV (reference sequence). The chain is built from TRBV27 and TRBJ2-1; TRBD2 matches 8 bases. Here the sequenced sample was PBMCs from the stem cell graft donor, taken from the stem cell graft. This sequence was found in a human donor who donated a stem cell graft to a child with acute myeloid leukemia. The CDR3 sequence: CASSRRLATILNEQFF. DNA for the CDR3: TGTGCCAGCAGCAGAAGACTAGCGACCATTCTAAATGAGCAGTTCTTC.